The clone carrying this TCR beta chain was detected only a few times. Its antigen is not identified. This sample is drawn from a study of regulatory T cells in long-lasting Graves disease. The TCR beta library used iRepertoire HTBI primers with Arm-PCR amplification of CDR3. In TCRdb, the multiplex PCR reads were re-called with MiXCR into one record per CDR3 protein. The table has 510,000 or so distinct CDR3 sequences, 12% seen once. Points from the study as a whole: Persistent disease was characterized by preferential usage of TRBV28, TRBJ1-2 and TRBJ2-5.

The CDR3 runs to 12 residues. The V gene end was trimmed by 6 bases and the J gene end by 7 bases; junction bases not matched to a gene: 6. The germline V gene has CDR1 DFQATT and CDR2 SNEGSKA (reference sequence). The time point here: newly diagnosed GD, antithyroid drugs for less than 3 months. With RNA extracted from PBMCs as input, the TCR library was made. Separately, the same data were catalogued under a study of T cells in Graves' hyperthyroidism and ophthalmopathy. That work contributes: A set of HTBI primers served as the primers for a first-round RT-PCR of the TCR CDR3.

The chain joins TRBV20-1 to TRBJ1-2, with TRBD1 identical over 9 bases. Sequenced material: peripheral blood mononuclear cells (PBMCs), taken at new diagnosis, from a patient treated with antithyroid drugs. The origin of this receptor is a woman aged 25 to 39 with Graves disease. The CDR3 DNA sequence: TGCAGTGCGATCGGGACAGGGACTGGCTACACCTTC. Protein sequence: CSAIGTGTGYTF.